The 18 T cell receptor beta chains given below trace back to one sample, sequenced in a study of T cell responses to AZD1222 COVID-19 vaccine. TCRdb keeps only in-frame clones here, not all; method: immunoSEQ multiplex PCR. The repertoire consists of roughly 150,000 clones, with about 87% occurring once and the leading ten covering roughly a tenth. Sequences were derived from peripheral blood, sampled 28 days after the second AZD1222 dose. These receptors were obtained from an adult who received the AZD1222 COVID-19 vaccine.

V and J are TRBV10-3 and TRBJ1-5; D gene unclear. The germline V gene encodes CDR1 ENHRY and CDR2 SYGVKD. This CDR3 is 12 amino acids long. V was clipped by 0 bases and J by 10 bases, with 7 bases between them. CDR3 protein: CAISESNKPQHF. The DNA for the CDR3 is TGTGCCATCAGTGAGTCGAATAAACCCCAGCATTTT.

This sequence joins TRBV14 and TRBJ2-7; no clear D. V was clipped by 6 bases and J by 0 bases, with 15 bases between them. Germline-derived CDR1 and CDR2 are SGHDN and FVKESK. This CDR3 is 15 amino acids long. CDR3 DNA: TGTGCCAGCAGTCCCGCTCAACGGCCCTCCTACGAGCAGTACTTC. It encodes CASSPAQRPSYEQYF.

The CDR3 loop reads CASSPGSVGNQPQHF. Here the CDR3 DNA reads TGTGCCAGCTCACCAGGTAGCGTTGGCAATCAGCCCCAGCATTTT. This chain links TRBV18 with TRBJ1-5; D is ambiguous. The CDR3 consists of 15 residues. V lost 2 bases and J 2 bases, leaving 10 bases between the germline ends. Germline CDR1 and CDR2: KGHSH and LQKENI.

The chain couples TRBV9 to TRBJ2-3; TRBD1 matches 9 bases. CDR3 length: 16 residues. The V gene end was trimmed by 2 bases and the J gene end by 1 base; junction bases not matched to a gene: 5. Germline CDR1 reads SGDLS; CDR2 reads YYNGEE. The CDR3 spells CASSVRTGDGTDTQYF. Written as DNA, the CDR3 is TGTGCCAGCAGCGTCCGGACAGGGGACGGCACAGATACGCAGTATTTT.

The gene calls are TRBV5-1 and TRBJ2-2; 9 bases match TRBD2. Germline CDR1 is SGHRS and CDR2 is YFSETQ. This CDR3 comprises 18 residues. V lost 4 bases, J lost 0 bases, and 10 bases stayed unmatched. The DNA for the CDR3 is TGCGCCAGCAGCGGCGGCCTAGCGGGACCTCCGAACACCGGGGAGCTGTTTTTT. Translating it yields CASSGGLAGPPNTGELFF.

This chain connects TRBV6-6 to TRBJ1-6; TRBD1 matches 7 bases. CDR1 is MNHNY and CDR2 is SVGAGI in the germline V gene (reference sequence). This CDR3 spans 15 amino acids. The V gene end was trimmed by 6 bases and the J gene end by 7 bases; junction bases not matched to a gene: 9. Here the CDR3 reads CASRLPDRQNSPLHF. The CDR3 bases are TGTGCCAGCAGGTTACCGGACAGGCAAAATTCACCCCTCCACTTT.

In this sample, this clone turned up once. The rearrangement links TRBV5-4 to TRBJ2-3, with 9 bases aligning to TRBD1. Germline CDR1 and CDR2: SGHNT and YYREEE (reference sequence). V lost 4 bases and J lost 6; bases outside the gene matches: 9. The CDR3 runs 15 residues. The CDR3 nucleotides are TGTGCCAGCAGCATTCCGGGACAGGGAATCGATACGCAGTATTTT. Its translation is CASSIPGQGIDTQYF.

The chain is built from TRBV28 and TRBJ1-2, with 8 bases identical to TRBD1. CDR1 and CDR2 (germline): MDHEN, SYDVKM. After removal of 6 bases from V and 7 bases from J, the junction contained 7 bases not matched to a gene. The CDR3 spans 13 residues. CDR3 nucleotide sequence: TGTGCCAGCAGCGACCGACAGGGGAGTGGCTACACCTTC. Residues: CASSDRQGSGYTF.

The V and J genes are TRBV7-2 and TRBJ2-7; D is unclear. Germline V CDR1 and CDR2: SGHTA, FQGNSA. Trimming took 0 bases from V and 5 from J, leaving 11 bases between them. The CDR3 is made up of 14 amino acids. CDR3 nucleotides: TGTGCCAGCAGCTTAGCGGGTCAGTACAACGAGCAGTACTTC. Its translation is CASSLAGQYNEQYF.

The V gene is TRBV19, the J gene TRBJ2-7, with D perhaps assigned TRBD1 or TRBD2 (5 bases each). V lost 5 bases to trimming and J lost 7 bases, with 18 bases between them. CDR3 length: 14 residues. Germline V gene sequence: CDR1 LNHDA, CDR2 SQIVND (reference sequence). The CDR3 bases are TGTGCCAGTAGTCCAGGGACCGGTACAGGTGAGCAGTACTTC. Protein sequence: CASSPGTGTGEQYF.

The chain couples TRBV15 to TRBJ1-4; TRBD1 is a possible D gene (5 bases). The germline V gene has CDR1 LNHNV and CDR2 YYDKDF (reference sequence). CDR3 size: 14 residues. V was shortened by 5 bases and J by 7 bases, with 14 bases between the two germline ends. The CDR3 reads CATSGGGVGEKLFF. The CDR3 coding sequence is TGTGCCACCAGCGGGGGAGGGGTCGGTGAAAAACTGTTTTTT.

V gene TRBV10-3 combines with J gene TRBJ2-7, with a possible D match to TRBD1 (6 bases). In germline, CDR1 is ENHRY, CDR2 SYGVKD. The CDR3 length is 14 residues. V was clipped by 2 bases and J by 2 bases, with 10 bases between them. In DNA form, the CDR3 reads TGTGCCATCAGTGAGAGGACAGATACCTACGAGCAGTACTTC. As protein: CAISERTDTYEQYF.

The chain joins TRBV19 to TRBJ1-6; D not resolved. V was pared by 8 bases and J by 7 bases, with 9 bases between. CDR1 is LNHDA, CDR2 SQIVND, per germline (reference sequence). CDR3 length equals 12 residues. CDR3 nucleotide sequence: TGTGCCAGTCGTACGATGAATTCACCCCTCCACTTT. This translates into CASRTMNSPLHF.

The chain recombines TRBV3-1 (or the pseudogene TRBV3-2) with TRBJ1-3; D remains unclear. CDR3 length equals 18 residues. V lost 4 bases and J 1 base, leaving 20 bases between the germline ends. CDR1 is LGHDT, CDR2 YNNKEL, per germline (reference sequence). The CDR3 DNA reads TGTGCCAGCAGCCTCCTAGGGTCGGGTGCACGATCTGGAAACACCATATATTTT. Its translation: CASSLLGSGARSGNTIYF.

The chain employs TRBV27 and TRBJ2-3; TRBD2 agrees at 9 bases. Germline CDR1 and CDR2: MNHEY and SMNVEV (reference sequence). The CDR3 covers 15 residues. V was pared by 5 bases and J by 2 bases, with 5 bases of the junction left unmatched. The CDR3 coding sequence is TGTGCCAGCAGTCTATTAGCGGGAGTCACAGATACGCAGTATTTT. Residues: CASSLLAGVTDTQYF.

The rearrangement joins TRBV20-1 to TRBJ1-1; D gene uncertain. The CDR3 extends over 11 amino acids. The germline gives CDR1 DFQATT, CDR2 SNEGSKA (reference sequence). Between the trimmed V and J ends, which lost 7 bases and 3 bases, there was a span of 9 bases. This CDR3 reads CSGSDDTEAFF. The CDR3 nucleotides read TGCAGTGGCAGCGATGACACTGAAGCTTTCTTT.

The rearrangement uses TRBV19 and TRBJ2-1; D not resolved. V was cut by 1 base and J by 1 base, with 11 bases left in between. The CDR3 is 16 amino acids. The germline V gene has CDR1 LNHDA and CDR2 SQIVND (reference sequence). The CDR3 DNA reads TGTGCCAGTAGTATAGCAACAGTTTCTTCCTACAATGAGCAGTTCTTC. Encoded protein: CASSIATVSSYNEQFF.

V usage is TRBV6-5 and J usage is TRBJ2-1, with TRBD2 as a possible D gene (5 bases). V was pared by 6 bases and J by 4 bases, with 13 bases between. This CDR3 contains 14 residues. The germline gives CDR1 MNHEY, CDR2 SVGAGI. This chain's CDR3 is CASRFPGLYNEQFF. The CDR3 nucleotides read TGTGCCAGCAGATTTCCCGGACTTTACAATGAGCAGTTCTTC.